This is a list of T cell receptor beta chains from one sample in a study of T cells in Graves' hyperthyroidism and ophthalmopathy. MiXCR was run by TCRdb on the multiplex PCR reads, yielding one entry per CDR3 protein. The sample has more than 600,000 distinct CDR3 sequences, about a sixth seen once; the top ten hold over 7.5%. Sequences were obtained from blood. The receptors originated from a man aged 18 to 29 with Graves' hyperthyroidism. Both conserved end residues are part of each CDR3.

TRBV2,TRBJ2-1,CASSGSGTSGFSQQFF
TRBV20-1,TRBJ2-7,CSAPRRDRGYEQYF
TRBV29-1,TRBJ2-5,CSVSTGGAKTQYF
TRBV29-1,TRBJ2-1,CSAGEPSYNEQFF
TRBV6-5,TRBJ2-4,CASSYSYF
TRBV15,TRBJ1-2,CATSRLSSGDYGYTF
TRBV2,TRBJ2-1,CASSGLGQGRDEQFF
TRBV29-1,TRBJ2-1,CSVGGSRILGYNEQFF
TRBV7-9,TRBJ1-5,CASSLTTGGSNQPQHF
TRBV20-1,TRBJ1-1,CSAPTGPDSEAFF
TRBV11-2,TRBJ1-1,CASSSHRGGNTEAFF
TRBV7-8,TRBJ2-7,CASSPSGSNREQYF
TRBV2,TRBJ2-2,CASSDPLAGNTGELFF
TRBV14,TRBJ2-2,CASSRDSSFANTGELFF
TRBV10-2,TRBJ2-7,CASSDRGGEQYF
TRBV29-1,TRBJ2-7,CSASRTSTYEQYF
TRBV7-2,TRBJ1-4,CASSLNAVKSTNEKLFF
TRBV14,TRBJ2-1,CASSQAARALEQFF
TRBV12-3/TRBV12-4,TRBJ1-5,CASSSGQGWQPQHF
TRBV12-3/TRBV12-4,TRBJ2-1,CASSWGSGVNEQFF
TRBV13,TRBJ1-1,CASSLGLEEAFF